One and the same sample provided the 25 T cell receptor beta chains below, sequenced in a study of response to subunit inactivated influenza vaccine. From the RT-PCR reads, TCRdb called clonotypes with MiXCR, one entry per CDR3 protein. The sample has around 760,000 distinct CDR3 sequences; more than 11% are singletons. The sequences come from PBMCs from blood, collected about 14 days before vaccination. These receptors were obtained from a man between 50 and 59 years old who received an inactivated influenza vaccine.

In its sample, this clonotype was seen a few times. The V gene is TRBV9, the J gene TRBJ2-1; 10 nucleotides agree with TRBD2. Trimming cost V 0 bases and J 7 bases; bases outside gene matches: 10. There are 17 residues in the CDR3. The germline V gene has CDR1 SGDLS and CDR2 YYNGEE. DNA for the CDR3: TGTGCCAGCAGCGTAGGAGGGGTAGCGGGGGGATTAAATGAGCAGTTCTTC. As protein: CASSVGGVAGGLNEQFF.

V and J are TRBV4-1 and TRBJ1-4, with D perhaps matching TRBD1 (6 bases). Germline CDR1 and CDR2: MGHRA and YSYEKL. This CDR3 is built from 16 residues. The ends were cut back, 0 bases at V and 2 bases at J, with 10 bases in the middle. CDR3: CASSQEITGTNEKLFF. DNA for the CDR3: TGCGCCAGCAGCCAAGAAATAACAGGGACTAATGAAAAACTGTTTTTT.

In this sample, this clonotype turned up a few times. The chain employs TRBV27 and TRBJ2-2; perhaps D is TRBD1 or TRBD2 (5 bases each). Trimming shortened V by 7 bases and J by 6 bases, and 12 bases separated the two germline ends. The CDR3 runs 13 residues. CDR1 and CDR2 from the germline V gene are MNHEY and SMNVEV (reference sequence). This chain's CDR3 is CASTLRGAGELFF. Written as DNA, the CDR3 is TGTGCCAGCACCCTGAGAGGGGCCGGGGAGCTGTTTTTT.

The rearrangement uses TRBV5-6 and TRBJ2-2; no reliable D call. V lost 5 bases, J lost 5 bases, and 16 bases lay in between. Per the germline V gene, CDR1 is SGHDT and CDR2 is YYEEEE. The CDR3 runs to 15 residues. CDR3 coding DNA: TGTGCCAGCAGGTCTTGGGATAGGTTAACCGGGGAGCTGTTTTTT. Protein sequence: CASRSWDRLTGELFF.

This chain's CDR3 is CASSRSSKFAGELFF. The DNA of the CDR3 is TGTGCCAGCAGCCGGAGTAGTAAATTCGCCGGGGAGCTGTTTTTT. The chain combines TRBV4-2 with TRBJ2-2, with D unclear. Germline V gene data show CDR1 as LGHNA and CDR2 as YNFKEQ. V lost 4 bases and J 6 bases, leaving 15 bases between the germline ends. This CDR3 is 15 amino acids long.

V and J are TRBV7-2 and TRBJ2-5; D perhaps matches TRBD1 (7 bases). Germline CDR1 SGHTA, CDR2 FQGNSA. The CDR3 is 16 residues long. V was cut by 4 bases and J by 3 bases, with 18 bases left in between. The CDR3 spells CASSSRPGRGEETQYF. CDR3 DNA sequence: TGTGCCAGCAGCTCACGTCCTGGCAGGGGGGAAGAGACCCAGTACTTC.

This clonotype has more than one count but fewer than ten. The CDR3 DNA is TGTGCCAGCAGCTTAGGCGGGCTAGCTGGAATCCGATTTTCACCCCTCCACTTT. This encodes CASSLGGLAGIRFSPLHF. V gene TRBV11-2 combines with J gene TRBJ1-6, with no clear D. This CDR3 has 18 amino acids. Per germline, CDR1 SGHAT and CDR2 FQNNGV. Trimming removed 1 base from V and 9 bases from J, with 22 bases in between.

The chain has TRBV9 and TRBJ2-5; possibly TRBD2 for D (6 bases). The CDR3 sequence is 14 residues long. The V end was cut by 3 bases, the J end by 5 bases, with 14 bases between. Germline V gives CDR1 SGDLS, CDR2 YYNGEE. In DNA, the CDR3 is TGTGCCAGCAGCGCGGGGGTCTCGCGTGAGACCCAGTACTTC. This sequence encodes CASSAGVSRETQYF.

Comment on this clonotype: The junction does not match germline at one end; this may be a read error. The genes are TRBV15 and TRBJ2-7; TRBD1 agrees at 7 bases. CDR1 LNHNV and CDR2 YYDKDF come from the germline V gene (reference sequence). The CDR3 is made up of 14 amino acids. CDR3 amino acids: CATSRERGHYGQYF. CDR3 nucleotide sequence: TGTGCCACCAGCAGAGAGAGGGGGCACTACGGGCAGTACTTC.

In its sample, this clonotype was seen many times. This chain connects TRBV6-5 to TRBJ2-6; unclear D gene. V was trimmed by 2 bases and J by 4 bases, leaving 15 bases between them. Germline V CDR1 and CDR2: MNHEY, SVGAGI. This CDR3 is 17 amino acids long. CDR3 region: CASSYTEAVPGANVLTF. In DNA form, the CDR3 reads TGTGCCAGCAGTTACACTGAGGCGGTTCCAGGGGCCAACGTCCTGACTTTC.

This clonotype has a count of ten or more. The chain couples TRBV7-2 to TRBJ2-3; D perhaps matches TRBD1 (6 bases). V lost 1 base and J 0 bases, leaving 8 bases between the germline ends. CDR3 length: 15 amino acids. In germline, CDR1 is SGHTA, CDR2 FQGNSA. CDR3 coding DNA: TGTGCCAGCAGCTTAGTCCAGGGGAGCACAGATACGCAGTATTTT. This encodes CASSLVQGSTDTQYF.

This chain uses TRBV29-1 with TRBJ1-2; TRBD1 aligns across 10 bases. CDR3 length equals 12 residues. V was clipped by 4 bases and J by 7 bases; unmatched bases: 3. In germline, CDR1 is SQVTM, CDR2 ANQGSEA. CDR3 nucleotide sequence: TGCAGCGTTGGACAGGGGGCGAGTGGCTACACCTTC. Encoded protein: CSVGQGASGYTF.

There are a few counts of this clonotype. The chain joins TRBV15 to TRBJ2-1; perhaps TRBD1 as D (6 bases). Per germline, CDR1 LNHNV and CDR2 YYDKDF (reference sequence). The CDR3 totals 15 residues. The V end lost 0 bases, the J end lost 6 bases, and 12 bases lay between the germline ends. The CDR3 DNA follows: TGTGCCACCAGCAGAGATTTTGGGGGCACCAATGAGCAGTTCTTC. This sequence encodes CATSRDFGGTNEQFF.

The chain employs TRBV11-1 and TRBJ2-3, with 7 bases lining up with TRBD1. Losses at the gene ends were 5 bases for V and 2 bases for J; bases not matched to a gene: 16. The CDR3 sequence is 18 residues long. Per germline, CDR1 SGHAT and CDR2 FQDESV (reference sequence). CDR3 bases: TGTGCCAGCAGCCCAAACAGGGGATTAAGCCCAAACACAGATACGCAGTATTTT. Protein: CASSPNRGLSPNTDTQYF.

This clonotype turned up a few times. The rearrangement uses TRBV4-3 and TRBJ2-3, with D perhaps matching TRBD2 (6 bases). The CDR3 runs to 16 residues. Germline V gene lookup returns CDR1 LGHNA and CDR2 YSLEER. The V and J ends lost 0 bases and 3 bases respectively, with 13 bases between them. CDR3 protein: CASSQDLGSGTDTQYF. CDR3 nucleotides: TGCGCCAGCAGCCAAGATCTCGGGAGTGGTACAGATACGCAGTATTTT.

In this sample, this clonotype turned up a few times. The chain employs TRBV5-1 and TRBJ1-2, with D tentatively TRBD1 (5 bases). Trimming took off 4 bases at V and 10 bases at J, with 23 bases between the two ends. The CDR3 runs 15 residues. The V gene's germline CDR1 is SGHRS and CDR2 YFSETQ. CDR3 sequence: CASSPQGAGMRDYTF. The CDR3 nucleotides read TGCGCCAGCAGCCCCCAAGGGGCAGGGATGAGGGACTACACCTTC.

This sequence joins TRBV5-1 and TRBJ2-1; D is ambiguous. The CDR3 runs 19 residues. V lost 2 bases and J lost 0, with 21 bases in between. In germline, CDR1 is SGHRS, CDR2 YFSETQ. The CDR3 spells CASSFRSRKTAFSYNEQFF. The CDR3 region has the DNA TGCGCCAGCAGCTTCCGCTCTAGAAAGACCGCTTTCTCCTACAATGAGCAGTTCTTC.

This clonotype was recorded a few times. The chain is built from TRBV6-1 and TRBJ1-4, with 8 bases matching TRBD1. The trim removed 7 bases at V and 12 bases at J, leaving 16 bases unmatched. The CDR3 runs 15 residues. Germline-derived CDR1 and CDR2 are MNHNS and SASEGT. Written as DNA, the CDR3 is TGTGCCAGCACCCCGGGGACAGGCAGGTTTAGGCAACTGTTTTTT. Translated: CASTPGTGRFRQLFF.

The table lists this clonotype with a few counts. The chain has TRBV19 and TRBJ2-3; 11 bases line up with TRBD1. In germline, CDR1 is LNHDA, CDR2 SQIVND (reference sequence). J lost 3 bases, V lost 3 bases, and 5 bases had no gene match. This CDR3 has 16 residues. Here the CDR3 DNA reads TGTGCCAGTAGTATGGGACAGGGGGAATTGACAGATACGCAGTATTTT. This translates into CASSMGQGELTDTQYF.

CDR3 sequence: CSVFGSTYRGGYEQYF. DNA of the CDR3: TGCAGTGTGTTCGGATCCACCTACAGGGGTGGGTACGAGCAGTACTTC. The rearrangement links TRBV20-1 to TRBJ2-7; 7 bases are a match to TRBD1. CDR1 is DFQATT and CDR2 is SNEGSKA in the germline V gene (reference sequence). With V trimmed by 7 bases and J by 4 bases, 19 bases remained unmatched. This CDR3 is 16 amino acids long.

This clonotype was seen a few times. The J gene is TRBJ2-1, the V gene TRBV20-1, with 8 bases matching TRBD2. CDR3 length: 15 residues. Germline loops: CDR1 DFQATT, CDR2 SNEGSKA (reference sequence). The J segment lost 4 bases and the V segment lost 1 base, leaving 6 bases of the junction unmatched. CDR3 in DNA: TGCAGTGCTAGAGTCGGGGGGGGCCAGTACAATGAGCAGTTCTTC. As protein: CSARVGGGQYNEQFF.

This clonotype was recorded a few times. This chain joins TRBV10-3 and TRBJ2-3; 7 bases fit TRBD2. In germline, CDR1 is ENHRY, CDR2 SYGVKD. This CDR3 contains 15 residues. Trimming cost V 3 bases and J 6 bases; bases outside gene matches: 9. The CDR3, as DNA: TGTGCCATCAGTGACACACTTCGGACTAGGGATACGCAGTATTTT. Encoded protein: CAISDTLRTRDTQYF.

The chain recombines TRBV6-1 with TRBJ2-3, with D maybe TRBD2 (5 bases). V dropped 7 bases and J dropped 1 base, with 18 bases sitting between them. This CDR3 comprises 16 residues. Germline values: CDR1 MNHNS, CDR2 SASEGT. The CDR3 reads CASTTSTRTGTDTQYF. The CDR3 coding sequence is TGTGCCAGCACGACTTCAACTAGAACAGGCACAGATACGCAGTATTTT.

This clonotype was counted many times. The genes are TRBV20-1 and TRBJ1-5; 7 nucleotides align to TRBD1. CDR3 size: 15 residues. J lost 4 bases, V lost 5 bases, and 11 bases had no gene match. The V gene's germline CDR1 is DFQATT and CDR2 SNEGSKA (reference sequence). CDR3 coding DNA: TGCAGTGCTGTAAACCCGGGACAGCTTAATCAGCCCCAGCATTTT. Translation gives CSAVNPGQLNQPQHF.

This chain connects TRBV4-1 to TRBJ1-6, with D hard to call. V shed 3 bases and J shed 7 bases, with 10 bases lying between them. CDR3 length equals 14 residues. Per the germline V gene, CDR1 is MGHRA and CDR2 is YSYEKL. The DNA of the CDR3 is TGCGCCAGCAGCCAGACGACCGGGAATTCACCCCTCCACTTT. It yields the protein CASSQTTGNSPLHF.